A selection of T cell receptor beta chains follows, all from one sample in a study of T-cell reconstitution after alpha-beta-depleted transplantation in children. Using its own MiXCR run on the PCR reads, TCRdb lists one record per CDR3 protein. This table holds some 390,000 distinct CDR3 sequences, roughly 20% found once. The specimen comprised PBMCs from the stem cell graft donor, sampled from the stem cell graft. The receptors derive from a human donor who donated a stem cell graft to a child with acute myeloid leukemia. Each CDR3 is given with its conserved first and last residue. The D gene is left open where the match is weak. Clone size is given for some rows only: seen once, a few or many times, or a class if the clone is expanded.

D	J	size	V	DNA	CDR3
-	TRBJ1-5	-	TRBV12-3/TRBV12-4	TGTGCCAGCAGCCCAGGGGTCGCCAGCAATCAGCCCCAGCATTTT	CASSPGVASNQPQHF
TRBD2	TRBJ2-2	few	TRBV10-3	TGTGCCATCAGAGGACTAGCGGGCGACCTATCGAACACCGGGGAGCTGTTTTTT	CAIRGLAGDLSNTGELFF
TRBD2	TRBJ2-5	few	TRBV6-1	TGTGCCAGCGCGCTAGGACTAGCGGTCCAAGAGACCCAGTACTTC	CASALGLAVQETQYF
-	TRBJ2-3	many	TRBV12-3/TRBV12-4	TGTGCCAGCAGTTCAGCGGGCGGTACGCAGTATTTT	CASSSAGGTQYF
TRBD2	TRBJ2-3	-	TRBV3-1	TGTGCCAGCAGCCAAGCGGTGGGGGGCGGGAGGGGAACGCAGTATTTT	CASSQAVGGGRGTQYF
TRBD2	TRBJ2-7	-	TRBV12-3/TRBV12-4	TGTGCCAGCAGTTCCTCCTCTAGCGGGAGATACGAGCAGTACTTC	CASSSSSSGRYEQYF
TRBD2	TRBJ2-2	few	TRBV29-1	TGCAGCGTTGGAAGAGCGGGAGTCACCGGGGAGCTGTTTTTT	CSVGRAGVTGELFF
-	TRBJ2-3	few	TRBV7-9	TGTACTGCTGGGGTCACAGATACGCAGTATTTT	CTAGVTDTQYF
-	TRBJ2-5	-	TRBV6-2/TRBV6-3	TGTGCCAGCAGTTACTCGGTAGACATGGAGACCCAGTACTTC	CASSYSVDMETQYF
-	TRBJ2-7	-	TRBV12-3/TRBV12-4	TGTGCCAGCAGCCCCGGGACCCCTTCCGAGCAGTACTTC	CASSPGTPSEQYF
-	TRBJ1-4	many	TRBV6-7	TGTGCCAGCAGCTACCGCAAAAAGAATGAAAAACTGTTTTTT	CASSYRKKNEKLFF
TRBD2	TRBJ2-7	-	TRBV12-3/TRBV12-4	TGTGCCAGCACCAGATCTAGCGGGAGGTCATACGAGCAGTACTTC	CASTRSSGRSYEQYF
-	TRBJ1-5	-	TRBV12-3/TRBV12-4	TGTGCCAGCAGCACAAATGGGGGGATCGCCTATAGCAATCAGCCCCAGCATTTT	CASSTNGGIAYSNQPQHF
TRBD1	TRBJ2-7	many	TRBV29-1	TGCAGCGTGGCCGGGACAGGGGAGTACGAGCAGTACTTC	CSVAGTGEYEQYF
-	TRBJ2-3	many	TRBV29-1	TGCAGCGTCCGTCGACAGGCCGACACAGATACGCAGTATTTT	CSVRRQADTDTQYF
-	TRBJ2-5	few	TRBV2	TGTGCCAGCAGTGAAGTGGGAGAGCTCCAAGAGTCCCAGTACTTC	CASSEVGELQESQYF
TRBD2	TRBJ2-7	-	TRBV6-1	TGTGCCAGCAGTCCCTCTAGCGGGAACTCCTACGAGCAGTACTTC	CASSPSSGNSYEQYF
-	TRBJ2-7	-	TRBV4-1	TGCGCCAGCAGCCAAGAAAGGACAGTTAACGAGCAGTACTTC	CASSQERTVNEQYF
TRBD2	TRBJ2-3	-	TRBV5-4	TGTGCCAGCAGCTGGGGACTAGCGGGAGAAGCAGATACGCAGTATTTT	CASSWGLAGEADTQYF
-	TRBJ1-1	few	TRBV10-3	TGTGCCATCAGAGACGGAGTAGAGGACACTGAAGCTTTCTTT	CAIRDGVEDTEAFF
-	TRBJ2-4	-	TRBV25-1	TGTGCCAGCAGTGAACCCCAACTAGGGGGAGAAAACATTCAGTACTTC	CASSEPQLGGENIQYF
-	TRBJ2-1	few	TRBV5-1	TGCGCCAGCAAGCAGGGTAGCGTAAATGAGCAGTTCTTC	CASKQGSVNEQFF
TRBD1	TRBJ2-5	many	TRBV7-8	TGTGCCAGCAGCTACTCTCCGGGACAGAGCCAAGAGACCCAGTACTTC	CASSYSPGQSQETQYF
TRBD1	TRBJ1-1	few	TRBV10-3	TGTGCCACCACCCGGGACAGGAACACTGAAGCTTTCTTT	CATTRDRNTEAFF
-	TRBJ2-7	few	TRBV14	TGTGCCAGCAGCCAAGCAGGGAGGTACGAGCAGTACTTC	CASSQAGRYEQYF
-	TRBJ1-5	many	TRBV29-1	TGCAGCGTGGACGTAGGAGGCAATCAGCCCCAGCATTTT	CSVDVGGNQPQHF
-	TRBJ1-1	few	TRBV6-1	TGTGCCAGCAGTAAAGTTAGTATCCCAGGTTGGACTGAAGCTTTCTTT	CASSKVSIPGWTEAFF
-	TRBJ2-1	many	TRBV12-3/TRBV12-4	TGTGCCAGCAGTCCAACACACAATGAGCAGTTCTTC	CASSPTHNEQFF
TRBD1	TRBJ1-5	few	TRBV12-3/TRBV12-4	TGTGCCAGCAGCTTAGGACAGGGGGTAGGCAATCAGCCCCAGCATTTT	CASSLGQGVGNQPQHF
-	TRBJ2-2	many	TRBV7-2	TGTGCCAGCAGCCCAGGGAGGCCCGGGGAGCTGTTTTTT	CASSPGRPGELFF
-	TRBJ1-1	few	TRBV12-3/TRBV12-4	TGTGCCAGCAGTCTACTATGGAACACTGAAGCTTTCTTT	CASSLLWNTEAFF
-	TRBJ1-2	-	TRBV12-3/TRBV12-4	TGTGCCAGCAAGGGGCAGGGGACCTATGGCTACACCTTC	CASKGQGTYGYTF
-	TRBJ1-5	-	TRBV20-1	TGCAGTGCTAGAGCCGGGCTTAATCAGCCCCAGCATTTT	CSARAGLNQPQHF
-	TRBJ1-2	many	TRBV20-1	TGCAGTGCTAGTAAGAGCTCCTCAGCTAACTATGGCTACACCTTC	CSASKSSSANYGYTF
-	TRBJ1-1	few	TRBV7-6	TGTGCCAGCAGCCCGTTAGCTGAGAACACTGAAGCTTTCTTT	CASSPLAENTEAFF
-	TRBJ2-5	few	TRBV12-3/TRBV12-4	TGTGCCAGCAGTTTAGGTCCGGGTAGGGGGACGGAGACCCAGTACTTC	CASSLGPGRGTETQYF
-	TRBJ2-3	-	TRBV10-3	TGTGCCATCGGCGACCCCCGTGTGGGGGGTACGCAGTATTTT	CAIGDPRVGGTQYF
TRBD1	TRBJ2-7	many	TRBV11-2	TGTGCCAGCAGCTCGGCCGGGACAGGGGAGTCGTACGAGCAGTACTTC	CASSSAGTGESYEQYF
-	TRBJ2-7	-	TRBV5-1	TGCGCCAGCACACAGGGTAGGTCCTACGAGCAGTACTTC	CASTQGRSYEQYF
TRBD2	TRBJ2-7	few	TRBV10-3	TGTGCCATCATTTTAGCGGGAGACGAGCAGTACTTC	CAIILAGDEQYF
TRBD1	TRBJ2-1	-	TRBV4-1	TGCGCCAGCAGCCAAGATACCCCCGACAGGGCCGATGAGCAGTTCTTC	CASSQDTPDRADEQFF
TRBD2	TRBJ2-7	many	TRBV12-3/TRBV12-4	TGTGCCAGCAGTTTGGTGGCTAGCGGCGAGCAGTACTTC	CASSLVASGEQYF
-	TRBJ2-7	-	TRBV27	TGTGCCAGCAGTAGGGGGGAGGTCTACGAGCAGTACTTC	CASSRGEVYEQYF
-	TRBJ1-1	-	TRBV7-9	TGTGCCACCGGTGGGCGGGCTTCGAACACTGAAGCTTTCTTT	CATGGRASNTEAFF
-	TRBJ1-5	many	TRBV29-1	TGCAGCGGTAATGATCAGCCCCAGCATTTT	CSGNDQPQHF
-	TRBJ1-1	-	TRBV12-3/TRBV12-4	TGTGCCAGCAGCCCCCAGCATTCAGACACTGAAGCTTTCTTT	CASSPQHSDTEAFF
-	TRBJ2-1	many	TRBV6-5	TGTGCCAGCAGTTACCGTAGCTCCTACAATGAGCAGTTCTTC	CASSYRSSYNEQFF
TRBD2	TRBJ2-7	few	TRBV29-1	TGCAGCGCCGGGGGTGGGACTAGCGGGACGAACGAGCAGTACTTC	CSAGGGTSGTNEQYF
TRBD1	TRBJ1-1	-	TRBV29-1	TGCAGTTCAGGGGGGTATCATGATGAAGCTTTCTTT	CSSGGYHDEAFF
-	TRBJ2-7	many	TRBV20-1	TGCAGTGCTAGAATTGACAGTTCGGGCGAGCAGTACTTC	CSARIDSSGEQYF
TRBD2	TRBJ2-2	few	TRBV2	TGTGCCAGCAGTGCGCTAGCGGGATCGGTCGGGGAGCTGTTTTTT	CASSALAGSVGELFF
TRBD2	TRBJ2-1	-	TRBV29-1	TGCAGCGTTGTAGGACTAGCGCATAATGAGCAGTTCTTC	CSVVGLAHNEQFF
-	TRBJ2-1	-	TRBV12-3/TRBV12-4	TGTGCCAGCAGTTTTGGCAGGGTCTTACCTAATGAGCAGTTCTTC	CASSFGRVLPNEQFF
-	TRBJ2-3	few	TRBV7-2	TGTGCCAGCAGCCGATTGGGGGGGGGGCGGACAGATACGCAGTATTTT	CASSRLGGGRTDTQYF
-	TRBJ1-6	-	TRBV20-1	TGCAGTGCAAGCGGACCGCTAAATTCACCCCTCCACTTT	CSASGPLNSPLHF